The 3 T cell receptor beta chains reported below all come from one sample, sequenced in a study of blood T cell repertoires in COVID-19. Assay: immunoSEQ multiplex PCR; the TCRdb copy retains only in-frame clones and omits some. The table lists approximately 200,000 clones, roughly 90% of them singletons. Sequenced input: peripheral blood. Every receptor here comes from a woman aged 55 to 70 with acute or convalescent COVID-19.

The rearrangement links TRBV10-3 to TRBJ2-4; D is perhaps TRBD2 (6 bases). Germline V lookup: CDR1 ENHRY, CDR2 SYGVKD. The CDR3 spans 15 residues. V dropped 2 bases and J dropped 2 bases, with 10 bases sitting between them. The CDR3 DNA reads TGTGCCATCAGTGAGAAGGCGGGGTCCAAAAACATTCAGTACTTC. This gives the protein CAISEKAGSKNIQYF.

This clone was found once. J is TRBJ2-7 and V is TRBV14, with D unresolved. The CDR3 extends over 13 amino acids. From germline, CDR1 is SGHDN and CDR2 FVKESK. Trimming pared 0 bases from V and 4 bases from J, leaving 7 bases between. The CDR3 sequence: CASSQDPRYEQYF. The CDR3 coding sequence is TGTGCCAGCAGCCAAGATCCGCGGTACGAGCAGTACTTC.

The genes are TRBV28 and TRBJ1-2, with D unresolved. V gave up 4 bases and J gave up 2 bases, with 8 bases separating them. There are 13 residues in the CDR3. CDR1 MDHEN and CDR2 SYDVKM come from the germline V gene. The CDR3 loop is CASSSDLNYGYTF. The CDR3 DNA sequence: TGTGCCAGCAGTTCAGACTTAAACTATGGCTACACCTTC.